Shown below are 8 T cell receptor beta chains from a single sample sequenced in a study of T cell clonality in common variable immunodeficiency. The data were produced by immunoSEQ multiplex PCR, yet TCRdb's version contains in-frame clones alone and is incomplete. The sample presents about 81,000 clones, none singletons. Sequenced input: peripheral blood mononuclear cells. All receptors derive from a person aged 18 to 75 in good health.

This clone has ten or more counts. The read terminates 3 residues ahead of where the CDR3 ends, so the germline J gene completes it. The V and J genes are TRBV7-8 and TRBJ1-2; 8 bases are a match to TRBD1. The germline V gene encodes CDR1 SGHVS and CDR2 FQNEAQ. The CDR3 contains 14 residues. The DNA read from the CDR3 is TGTGCCAGCAGCCTACAGAGGACAGGGACAAAC. Translating gives CASSLQRTGTN. The entire CDR3 sequence reads CASSLQRTGTNYTF.

Regarding this clone: The read ends 3 residues before the CDR3 terminus; that terminus is restored from the germline J gene. This sequence joins TRBV10-2 and TRBJ1-2, with a weak D call TRBD1 (5 bases). Germline V gives CDR1 WSHSY, CDR2 SAAADI. V was clipped by 7 bases and J by 7 bases, with 10 bases between them. The CDR3 is 11 residues long. The sequenced CDR3 bases are TGCGCCAGCATGTCAGGGCTTGGC. It yields the protein CASMSGLG. The whole CDR3 reads CASMSGLGYTF.

This clone has at least ten counts. The missing CDR3 end, 3 residues past where the read stops, is filled in from the germline J gene. The chain carries TRBV6-2 or TRBV6-3 and TRBJ1-2, with 9 bases lining up with TRBD1. The V and J ends lost 6 bases and 4 bases, in that order; junction bases with no gene match: 9. The CDR3 length is 15 residues. Germline assignment: CDR1 MNHEY and CDR2 SVGEGT. Partial CDR3 DNA: TGTGCCAGCAGAACCCCTGCGACAGGGGGCTATGGC. Its translation: CASRTPATGGYG. The full CDR3 protein reads CASRTPATGGYGYTF.

This clone was seen repeatedly, ten times or more. CDR3 DNA, as far as it was read: TGTGCCAGCAGAGAAAGTCTGACAGGGAACACTGAA. It yields the protein CASRESLTGNTE. The CDR3 in full is CASRESLTGNTEAFF. J is TRBJ1-1 and V is TRBV11-1, with a possible D match to TRBD1 (6 bases). The DNA ends 3 residues before the CDR3 does, and the rest of the CDR3 is filled in from the germline J gene. This CDR3 comprises 15 residues. Germline V CDR1 and CDR2: SGHAT, FQDESV (reference sequence). Deletions cut 6 bases from V and 1 base from J, with 15 bases between.

This clone was observed many times. From the germline J gene comes the end of the CDR3, since the read stops 3 residues before it. V usage is TRBV7-3 and J usage is TRBJ2-3; 10 bases line up with TRBD1. Germline assignment: CDR1 SGHTA and CDR2 FQGTGA. The junction had 8 bases not matched to a gene; V was cut back by 5 bases and J by 0 bases. The CDR3 runs 17 residues. The CDR3 bases that were read are TGTGCCAGCAGCGCTCTCGGGACAGGGGATAGCACAGATACG. It codes for CASSALGTGDSTDT. The complete CDR3 reads CASSALGTGDSTDTQYF. The full variable domain, rest sourced from reference TRBV7-3 and TRBJ2-3, is GAGVSQTPSNKVTEKGKYVELRCDPISGHTALYWYRQSLGQGPEFLIYFQGTGAADDSGLPNDRFFAVRPEGSVSTLKIQRTERGDSAVYLCASSALGTGDSTDTQYFGPGTRLTVL.

This clone was recorded at least ten times. Sequencing ends 3 residues short of the CDR3 end; the germline J gene provides the rest. J is TRBJ2-1 and V is TRBV19; TRBD2 matches 8 bases. Germline V lookup: CDR1 LNHDA, CDR2 SQIVND (reference sequence). The junction had 5 bases not matched to a gene; V was cut back by 10 bases and J by 0 bases. The CDR3 spans 14 residues. The DNA read from the CDR3 is TGTGCCACCCGCGGGGGGAACTCCTACAATGAG. Its translation: CATRGGNSYNE. In full, the CDR3 is CATRGGNSYNEQFF.

This clone was recorded at least ten times. The read stops 3 residues short of the end of the CDR3; the missing end is completed from the germline J gene. The V call is TRBV7-9, the J call TRBJ2-1, with 8 bases aligning to TRBD2. Germline V gene sequence: CDR1 SEHNR, CDR2 FQNEAQ (reference sequence). V lost 5 bases to trimming and J lost 4 bases; unmatched junction nucleotides: 7. The length of the CDR3 is 15 residues. CDR3 bases read: TGTGCCAGCAGCCCGGGGGGGTGGAGGTACAATGAG. This sequence encodes CASSPGGWRYNE. The whole CDR3 sequence reads CASSPGGWRYNEQFF.

This clone has only a few counts. CDR3 amino acids: CASSPAPIEGQRNYGYTF. CDR3 DNA (partial): TGTGCCAGCTCACCAGCACCTATCGAGGGGCAGCGTAACTATGGC. J is TRBJ1-2 and V is TRBV18, with TRBD1 as a possible D gene (5 bases). The read ends 3 residues early relative to the CDR3; the germline J gene fills the gap. CDR3 length equals 18 residues. Per the germline V gene, CDR1 is KGHSH and CDR2 is LQKENI. Between the trimmed V and J ends, which lost 2 bases and 1 base, there was a span of 20 bases.